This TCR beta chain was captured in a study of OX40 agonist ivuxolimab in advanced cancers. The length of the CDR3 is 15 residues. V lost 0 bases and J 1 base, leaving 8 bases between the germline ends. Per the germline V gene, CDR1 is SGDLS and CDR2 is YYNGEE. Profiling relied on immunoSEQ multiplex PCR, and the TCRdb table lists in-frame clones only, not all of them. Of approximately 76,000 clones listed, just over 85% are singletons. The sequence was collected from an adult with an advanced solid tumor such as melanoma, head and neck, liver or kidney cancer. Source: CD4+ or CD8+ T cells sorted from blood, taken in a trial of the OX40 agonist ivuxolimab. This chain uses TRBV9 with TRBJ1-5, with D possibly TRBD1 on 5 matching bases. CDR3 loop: CASSVDWDSNQPQHF. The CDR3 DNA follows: TGTGCCAGCAGCGTAGATTGGGACAGCAATCAGCCCCAGCATTTT.